A single sample gave rise to the 5 T cell receptor beta chains below, sequenced in a study of CD8 T cells in ankylosing spondylitis. TCRdb called the 5' RACE reads again in MiXCR, with one record for every CDR3 protein. Of roughly 470,000 distinct CDR3 sequences listed, roughly 25% are singletons. Study outcomes and limitations: Characteristic of ankylosing spondylitis blood, it appeared, was a TCR beta motif comprising several highly homologous variants.

Antigens of these TCRs are unknown. Sequenced sample: blood, either unsorted or a sorted T cell fraction (not recorded which). The origin of the receptors is a male donor with ankylosing spondylitis.

The CDR3 DNA follows: TGTGCCAGCAGCCGACGGGACAGCTCCTACGAGCAGTACTTC. Its protein is CASSRRDSSYEQYF. The V gene is TRBV7-2, the J gene TRBJ2-7, with 7 bases aligning to TRBD1. Looked up from germline, CDR1 is SGHTA and CDR2 is FQGNSA. V shed 5 bases, J shed 0 bases, and the junction held 4 bases outside the gene matches. The CDR3 has 14 amino acids.

The genes are TRBV7-9 and TRBJ2-3; D not resolved. CDR1 is SEHNR, CDR2 FQNEAQ, per germline (reference sequence). There are 13 residues in the CDR3. Trimming shortened V by 5 bases and J by 1 base, and 7 bases separated the two germline ends. The CDR3 protein is CASSVSGTDTQYF. As DNA, the CDR3 is TGTGCCAGCAGCGTTAGTGGCACAGATACGCAGTATTTT.

This chain links TRBV29-1 with TRBJ2-2; perhaps TRBD1 as D (6 bases). The CDR3 runs 14 residues. Germline CDR1 SQVTM, CDR2 ANQGSEA. The CDR3 sequence: CSTTETGSTGELFF. Written as DNA, the CDR3 is TGCAGTACAACCGAGACAGGCTCCACCGGGGAGCTGTTTTTT.

This clonotype was seen repeatedly, ten times or more. CDR3 coding DNA: TGCAGTGCTGAAACTTCCTTTTGGGCCATTGGCAATGAGCAGTTCTTC. This encodes CSAETSFWAIGNEQFF. The rearrangement links TRBV20-1 to TRBJ2-1; no reliable D call. Germline CDR1 DFQATT, CDR2 SNEGSKA (reference sequence). Trimming took off 5 bases at V and 6 bases at J, with 23 bases between the two ends. This CDR3 is 16 amino acids long.

A word on this clonotype: The junction departs from germline at one end; a sequencing error may be responsible. CDR3 residues: CAWSAGTGRHF. CDR3 nucleotide sequence: TGTGCCTGGAGTGCAGGGACAGGGAGGCACTTC. V and J are TRBV30 and TRBJ2-5, with 9 bases matching TRBD1. The germline CDR1 and CDR2 sequences are GTSNPN and SVGIG (reference sequence). There are 11 residues in the CDR3.